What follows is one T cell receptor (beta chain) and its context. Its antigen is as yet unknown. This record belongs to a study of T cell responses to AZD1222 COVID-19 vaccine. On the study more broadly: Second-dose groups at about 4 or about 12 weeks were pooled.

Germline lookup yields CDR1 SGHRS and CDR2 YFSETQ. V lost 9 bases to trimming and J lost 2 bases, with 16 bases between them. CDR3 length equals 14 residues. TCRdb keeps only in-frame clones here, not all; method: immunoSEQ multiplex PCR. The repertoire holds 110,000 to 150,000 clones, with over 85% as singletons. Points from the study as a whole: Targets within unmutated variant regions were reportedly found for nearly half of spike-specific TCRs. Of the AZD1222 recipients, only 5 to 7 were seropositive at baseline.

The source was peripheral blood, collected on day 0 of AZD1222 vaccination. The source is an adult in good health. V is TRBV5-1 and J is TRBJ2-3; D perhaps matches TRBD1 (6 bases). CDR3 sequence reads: CATRRQGYTDTQYF. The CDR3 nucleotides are TGCGCCACCAGACGGCAGGGGTACACAGATACGCAGTATTTT.